A selection of T cell receptor beta chains follows, all from one sample in a study of beta chain features in type 1 diabetes. Sequenced by immunoSEQ multiplex PCR; TCRdb stores in-frame clones only, minus some. The profile shows roughly 260,000 clones, around 9.9% of them singletons. Sample: naive CD4+ T cells from blood. These receptors were taken from a young man with type 1 diabetes. Each CDR3 is given with its conserved first and last residue. A D gene is named only where the DNA matches it firmly. The size of a clone is reported for some rows only, either as once, few or many, or as a class for expanded clones.

cdr3_nt,cdr3_aa,clone_size,v_call,d_call,j_call
TGTGCCAGCAGCTCACGGGGTCCATATGGCTACACCTTC,CASSSRGPYGYTF,few,TRBV7-2,-,TRBJ1-2
TGCGCCAGCAGCTTGGTATTCGGAGACGACTATGGCTACACCTTC,CASSLVFGDDYGYTF,few,TRBV5-1,-,TRBJ1-2
TGTGCCAGCAGCCCCGTTAGCGGGGGGTTCGGCGAGCAGTACTTC,CASSPVSGGFGEQYF,few,TRBV11-2,TRBD2,TRBJ2-7
TGTGCCAGCAGAAGAGAGGGTACTTCACGGAACATTCAGTACTTC,CASRREGTSRNIQYF,few,TRBV2,-,TRBJ2-4
TGTGCCAGCAGCTTACGGGGGGCAAGAGCCAATGAGCAGTTCTTC,CASSLRGARANEQFF,-,TRBV7-3,-,TRBJ2-1
TGTGCCAGCAGCTTAGAGGGGCGCACAGATACGCAGTATTTT,CASSLEGRTDTQYF,-,TRBV7-9,-,TRBJ2-3
TGCGCCAGCAGCTTATCGGACAGAAGCAATCAGCCCCAGCATTTT,CASSLSDRSNQPQHF,-,TRBV5-1,-,TRBJ1-5
TGTGCCAGCAGCTTAGCCCTGGAGACCCAGTACTTC,CASSLALETQYF,-,TRBV7-8,-,TRBJ2-5
TGTGCCAGCAGTGAATCTCTTCGGGGCTACACCTTC,CASSESLRGYTF,few,TRBV25-1,-,TRBJ1-2
TGCGCCAGCAGCCAAGACGAGGATTCCTACAATGAGCAGTTCTTC,CASSQDEDSYNEQFF,-,TRBV4-3,-,TRBJ2-1
TGTGCCAGCAGTTACAGGGGCGAGCAGTACTTC,CASSYRGEQYF,-,TRBV6-1,TRBD1,TRBJ2-7
TGTGCCAGCACCTACAGGGGGCTGAGCACAGATACGCAGTATTTT,CASTYRGLSTDTQYF,-,TRBV6-5,TRBD1,TRBJ2-3
TGTGCCAGCAGCTTACCAGCCTCCGGGACTAGAGGGGAGACCCAGTACTTC,CASSLPASGTRGETQYF,few,TRBV11-2,TRBD2,TRBJ2-5
TGTGCCAGCAGAAAGGAGGTCACCCAAGCTTTCTTT,CASRKEVTQAFF,few,TRBV7-9,-,TRBJ1-1
TGTGCCAGCAGTATGAGCGGGGGGCCTCACAATGAGCAGTTCTTC,CASSMSGGPHNEQFF,few,TRBV7-3,TRBD2,TRBJ2-1
TGTGCCAGCAGCCCCGGGACAGGGGGCGACCGAACTAATGAAAAACTGTTTTTT,CASSPGTGGDRTNEKLFF,few,TRBV7-8,TRBD1,TRBJ1-4
TGTGCCAGCAGCCCGGGACAGGGAGGCTACAATGAGCAGTTCTTC,CASSPGQGGYNEQFF,few,TRBV7-3,TRBD1,TRBJ2-1
TGTGCCAGCAGAAAGAGGGATCAAGGCTCCTACGAGCAGTACTTC,CASRKRDQGSYEQYF,-,TRBV7-2,-,TRBJ2-7
TGTGCCAGCAGTTACTCGGGTGGAGGGGGCACAGATACGCAGTATTTT,CASSYSGGGGTDTQYF,few,TRBV6-5,-,TRBJ2-3
TGTGCCAGCAGTTCCTGGGACAGGGGGTACGAATCACCCCTCCACTTT,CASSSWDRGYESPLHF,few,TRBV27,TRBD1,TRBJ1-6
TGCGCCAGCAGCTTGTCCCGGGACAGGTACGAGCAGTACTTC,CASSLSRDRYEQYF,few,TRBV5-1,TRBD1,TRBJ2-7
TGTGCCAGCAGCTTAGATAATCTGGGGGGCAATGAGCAGTTCTTC,CASSLDNLGGNEQFF,-,TRBV11-2,-,TRBJ2-1
TGTGCCAGCAGCGGGACTAGCGGGGCTTACAATGAGCAGTTCTTC,CASSGTSGAYNEQFF,few,TRBV9,TRBD2,TRBJ2-1
TGTGCCAGCAGTCCGACAGGGTTGGCGCAGTACTTC,CASSPTGLAQYF,-,TRBV7-2,TRBD1,TRBJ2-7
TGCGCCAGCAGCTTGGATCCGGGTTTAGGAACTGAAGCTTTCTTT,CASSLDPGLGTEAFF,few,TRBV5-1,-,TRBJ1-1
TGTGCCAGCTCACCACAGTCCCGACTCCAAGAGGGCTACACCTTC,CASSPQSRLQEGYTF,-,TRBV18,-,TRBJ1-2
TGTGCCTGGTTTCCCCGGGACAGGGTCCACTACGAGCAGTACTTC,CAWFPRDRVHYEQYF,few,TRBV30,TRBD1,TRBJ2-7
TGTGCCAGCAGCGTAGAACAGGGGCATTTCACAGATACGCAGTATTTT,CASSVEQGHFTDTQYF,-,TRBV9,TRBD1,TRBJ2-3
TGTGCCAGCAGCTCACTGGGCCCCGCGGAGACCCAGTACTTC,CASSSLGPAETQYF,few,TRBV6-5,-,TRBJ2-5
TGTGCCAGCACCACGGGACAGGGGCGCGAAAAACTGTTTTTT,CASTTGQGREKLFF,few,TRBV6-5,TRBD1,TRBJ1-4
TGTGCCAGCAGTCGTGGGACTAGCGGGGGAAATGAGCAGTTCTTC,CASSRGTSGGNEQFF,few,TRBV7-3,TRBD2,TRBJ2-1
TGTGCCAGCAGTGCGGGGGGTGGACCTTTCTCTGGAAACACCATATATTTT,CASSAGGGPFSGNTIYF,few,TRBV28,-,TRBJ1-3
TGCGCCAGCAGCCACTTCCTCGGGACAGGGGGCCGCTCCTACGAGCAGTACTTC,CASSHFLGTGGRSYEQYF,few,TRBV4-1,TRBD1,TRBJ2-7
TGTGCCAGCAGCTTCCGACTAGCGGGGGGGCCGGACGAGCAGTACTTC,CASSFRLAGGPDEQYF,few,TRBV7-9,TRBD2,TRBJ2-7
TGTGCCAGCAGCGGACGGACAGCAACTAATGAAAAACTGTTTTTT,CASSGRTATNEKLFF,-,TRBV11-2,-,TRBJ1-4
TGCGCCAGCAGCTTCCAGCGGGGGGCCTACGAGCAGTACTTC,CASSFQRGAYEQYF,few,TRBV5-1,TRBD2,TRBJ2-7
TGTGCCAGCAGTCCCCCGGGACAACCTGGCTACACCTTC,CASSPPGQPGYTF,-,TRBV6-5,-,TRBJ1-2
TGTGCCAGTACGGGACAGGGTATTGAAGCTTTCTTT,CASTGQGIEAFF,few,TRBV19,TRBD1,TRBJ1-1
TGTGCCAGCAGAGCGTCTAGCGGGGGGGCATGGGAGACCCAGTACTTC,CASRASSGGAWETQYF,few,TRBV5-6,TRBD2,TRBJ2-5
TGTGCCAGCAGTTACGGCGCGGGGGGGGAAGATACGCAGTATTTT,CASSYGAGGEDTQYF,few,TRBV6-6,TRBD2,TRBJ2-3
TGTGCCAGCTCGCTACAGGGTCCCGGGGAGCTGTTTTTT,CASSLQGPGELFF,few,TRBV18,-,TRBJ2-2
TGTGCCAGCACTTCAAGGGGTCAGCCCCAGCATTTT,CASTSRGQPQHF,few,TRBV2,-,TRBJ1-5
TGTGCTAGTGGACTCGGCCGGGGGCAAGAGACCCAGTACTTC,CASGLGRGQETQYF,few,TRBV12-5,-,TRBJ2-5